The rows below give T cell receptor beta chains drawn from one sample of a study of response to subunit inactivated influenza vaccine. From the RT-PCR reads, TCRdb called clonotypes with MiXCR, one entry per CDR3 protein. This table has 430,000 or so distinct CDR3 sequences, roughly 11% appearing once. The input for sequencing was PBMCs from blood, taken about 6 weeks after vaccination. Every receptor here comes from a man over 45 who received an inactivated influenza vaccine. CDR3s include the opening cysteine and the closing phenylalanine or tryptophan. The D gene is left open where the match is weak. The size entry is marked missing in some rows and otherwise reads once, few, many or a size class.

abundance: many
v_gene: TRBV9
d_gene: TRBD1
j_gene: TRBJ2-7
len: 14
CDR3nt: TGTGCCAGCAGCGCCGAGGGACAGGGGGCTGAGCAGTACTTC
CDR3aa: CASSAEGQGAEQYF

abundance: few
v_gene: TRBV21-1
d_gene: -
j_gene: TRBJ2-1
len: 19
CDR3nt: TGTGCCAGCAGCAAAGTGTTGAAGGGGACTAGCGGGAGGATGAATGAGCAGTTCTTC
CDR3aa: CASSKVLKGTSGRMNEQFF

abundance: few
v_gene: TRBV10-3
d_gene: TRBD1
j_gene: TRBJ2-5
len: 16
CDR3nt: TGTGCCATCAGTGAGTCGGGAGGACAGGGGAGAGAGACCCAGTACTTC
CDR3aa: CAISESGGQGRETQYF

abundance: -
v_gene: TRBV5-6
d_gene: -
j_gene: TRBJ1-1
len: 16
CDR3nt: TGTGCCAGCAGCTTTCAGGGTACGGGGTCGAACACTGAAGCTTTCTTT
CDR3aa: CASSFQGTGSNTEAFF

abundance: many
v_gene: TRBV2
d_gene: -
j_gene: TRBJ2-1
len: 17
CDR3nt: TGTGCCAGCAGTTACTCCCCGGTAGTAGGAGTCTACAATGAGCAGTTCTTC
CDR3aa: CASSYSPVVGVYNEQFF

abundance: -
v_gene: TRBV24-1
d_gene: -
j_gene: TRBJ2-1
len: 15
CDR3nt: TGTGCCACCAGTGATTTGGCAGGGGTGAGGAATGAGCAGTTCTTC
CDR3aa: CATSDLAGVRNEQFF

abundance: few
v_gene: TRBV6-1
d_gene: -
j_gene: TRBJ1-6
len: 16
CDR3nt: TGTGCCAGCAGTGCCGGGTCCAGCTCCTATAATTCACCCCTCCACTTT
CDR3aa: CASSAGSSSYNSPLHF

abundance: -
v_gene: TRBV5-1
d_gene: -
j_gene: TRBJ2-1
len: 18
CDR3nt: TGCGCCAGCAGCATGAGGGGACCAATTTCCCTAGCCTACAATGAGCAGTTCTTC
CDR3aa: CASSMRGPISLAYNEQFF

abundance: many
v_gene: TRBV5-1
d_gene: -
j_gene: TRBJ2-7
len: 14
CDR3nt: TGCGCCAGCAGCTCCCTGGGGGACTCCTACGAGCAGTACTTC
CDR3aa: CASSSLGDSYEQYF

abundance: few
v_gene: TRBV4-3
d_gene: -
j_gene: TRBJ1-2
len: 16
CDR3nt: TGCGCCAGCAGCCAAGACGGAGGGGCGGCTTATGGTGGCTACACCTTC
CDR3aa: CASSQDGGAAYGGYTF

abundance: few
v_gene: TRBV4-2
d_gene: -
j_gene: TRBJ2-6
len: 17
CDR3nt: TGTGCCAGCAGCCAAGATGGATACACGTCTGGGGCCAACGTCCTGACTTTC
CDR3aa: CASSQDGYTSGANVLTF

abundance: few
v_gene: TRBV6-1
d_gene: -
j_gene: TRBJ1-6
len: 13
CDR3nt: TGTGCCAGCGCGGACAGAGACAATTCACCCCTCCACTTT
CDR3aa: CASADRDNSPLHF

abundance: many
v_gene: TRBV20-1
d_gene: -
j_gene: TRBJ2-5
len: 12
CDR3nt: TGCAGTGCTAGAGGCGGTCAAGAGACCCAGTACTTC
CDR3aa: CSARGGQETQYF

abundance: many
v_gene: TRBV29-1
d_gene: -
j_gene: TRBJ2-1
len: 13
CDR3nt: TGCAGCGTCGTCCGAAGCTCCTACAATGAGCAGTTCTTC
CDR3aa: CSVVRSSYNEQFF

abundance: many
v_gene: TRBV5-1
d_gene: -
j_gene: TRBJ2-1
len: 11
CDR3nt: TGCGCCAGCAGCCGCTCAGGAGAGCAGTTCTTC
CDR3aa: CASSRSGEQFF

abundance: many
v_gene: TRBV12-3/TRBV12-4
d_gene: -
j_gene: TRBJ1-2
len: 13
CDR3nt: TGTGCCAGCAGTTTATCAGGGAATGACGGCTACACCTTC
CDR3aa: CASSLSGNDGYTF

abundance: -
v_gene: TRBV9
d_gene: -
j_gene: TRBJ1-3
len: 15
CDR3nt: TGTGCCAGCAGCACGAGTGGCCTCTCTGGAAACACCATATATTTT
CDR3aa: CASSTSGLSGNTIYF

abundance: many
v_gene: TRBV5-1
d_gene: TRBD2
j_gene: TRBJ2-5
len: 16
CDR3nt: TGCGCCAGCAGCAGTCGGAAGCGGGGGCAGGGAGAGACCCAGTACTTC
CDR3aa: CASSSRKRGQGETQYF

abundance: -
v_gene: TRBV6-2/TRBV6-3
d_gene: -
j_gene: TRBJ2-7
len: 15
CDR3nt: TGTGCCAGCAGTTACACCGGGTCCGGATTCTACGAGCAGTACTTC
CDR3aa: CASSYTGSGFYEQYF

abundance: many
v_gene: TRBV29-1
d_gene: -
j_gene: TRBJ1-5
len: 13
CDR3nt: TGCAGCGTTCAGGAGAATAGCAATCAGCCCCAGCATTTT
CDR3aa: CSVQENSNQPQHF

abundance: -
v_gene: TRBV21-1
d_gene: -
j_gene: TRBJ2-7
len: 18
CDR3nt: TGTGCCAGCAGCAAAAGACACTCCCGGGACAGGGAGGCCTACGAGCAGTACTTC
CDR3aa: CASSKRHSRDREAYEQYF

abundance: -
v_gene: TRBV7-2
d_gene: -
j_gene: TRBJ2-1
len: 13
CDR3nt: TGTGCCAGCAGCCCAAGGGGGGGGACTGAGCAGTTCTTC
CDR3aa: CASSPRGGTEQFF

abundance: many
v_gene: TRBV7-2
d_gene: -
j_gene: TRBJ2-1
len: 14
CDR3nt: TGTGCCAGCAGCTTAGTTGCGGGAAGGAATGAGCAGTTCTTC
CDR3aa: CASSLVAGRNEQFF